This T cell receptor (beta chain) was recovered during a study of regulatory T cells in long-lasting Graves disease. Study-wide results and limits: Preferential use of TRBV28, TRBJ1-2 and TRBJ2-5 was seen in persistent disease. Having few samples may have compromised the accuracy.

The time point: persistent/refractory GD, antithyroid drugs over 5 years with positive TRAb. PBMC-extracted RNA yielded the TCR library. American Thyroid Association guidelines defined Graves' disease diagnosis. Roughly 9 milliliters of peripheral blood went into EDTA tubes. CDR3 regions were amplified by Arm-PCR using iRepertoire HTBI primers to build TCR beta libraries. TCRdb independently ran MiXCR on the multiplex PCR reads; one entry per CDR3 protein. Altogether approximately 690,000 distinct CDR3 sequences are present, around 30% being singletons, with the ten largest covering around 42%. Remarks on this clonotype: No antigen is known for it.

Germline CDR1 and CDR2: MGHRA and YSYEKL. This CDR3 region has 13 residues. The V end was cut by 4 bases, the J end by 3 bases, with 10 bases between. The clonotype originates from a female donor with Graves disease. Material: peripheral blood mononuclear cells (PBMCs), obtained when the disease was refractory, from a patient treated with antithyroid drugs. The chain has TRBV4-1 and TRBJ2-7; D gene ambiguous. CDR3 amino acids: CASSPTYSYEQYF. The CDR3 bases are TGCGCCAGCAGCCCGACCTACAGCTACGAGCAGTACTTC.